Below, 18 T cell receptor beta chains from the same sample are listed, as sequenced in a study of blood T cell repertoires in COVID-19. Method: immunoSEQ multiplex PCR; TCRdb's copy keeps in-frame clones and lacks some. The sample comprises roughly 190,000 clones, roughly nine tenths of which are singletons, and 10% to 11% rests with the top ten. What was sequenced was peripheral blood. These TCRs come from a woman in her sixties or seventies with COVID-19, enrolled during active disease.

This clone was recorded once. The chain joins TRBV19 to TRBJ1-5, with a weak D call TRBD1 (6 bases). Germline loops: CDR1 LNHDA, CDR2 SQIVND (reference sequence). V lost 8 bases and J 6 bases, leaving 17 bases between the germline ends. There are 14 residues in the CDR3. CDR3: CASCGRGGGQPQHF. CDR3 DNA: TGTGCCAGTTGCGGTAGGGGGGGAGGTCAGCCCCAGCATTTT.

This rearrangement joins TRBV19 to TRBJ2-2; 9 bases line up with TRBD2. The CDR3 length is 18 residues. The germline CDR1 and CDR2 sequences are LNHDA and SQIVND (reference sequence). V gave up 7 bases and J gave up 6 bases; unmatched junction bases: 18. The CDR3 spells CASIPGGAGGLGSGELFF. The DNA for the CDR3 is TGTGCCAGTATCCCCGGAGGGGCGGGAGGGCTAGGCTCCGGGGAGCTGTTTTTT.

The genes are TRBV15 and TRBJ2-7; perhaps TRBD2 as D (6 bases). The CDR3 totals 16 residues. Trimming took off 0 bases at V and 4 bases at J, with 16 bases between the two ends. Per the germline V gene, CDR1 is LNHNV and CDR2 is YYDKDF (reference sequence). Here the CDR3 DNA reads TGTGCCACCAGCAGAGAAGAGACTAGGGGCCCATACGAGCAGTACTTC. This translates into CATSREETRGPYEQYF.

This clone was observed a single time. The chain uses TRBV19 and TRBJ1-2, with D perhaps matching TRBD1 (6 bases). The V end lost 7 bases, the J end lost 4 bases, and 19 bases lay between the germline ends. Germline V gives CDR1 LNHDA, CDR2 SQIVND (reference sequence). This CDR3 region has 15 residues. The CDR3 sequence is CASTPGQGKAYGYTF. CDR3 nucleotide sequence: TGTGCCAGTACCCCGGGTCAGGGGAAAGCCTATGGCTACACCTTC.

This chain joins TRBV7-9 and TRBJ2-2; TRBD1 matches at 9 bases. The germline gives CDR1 SEHNR, CDR2 FQNEAQ (reference sequence). CDR3 length: 16 residues. The ends lost 1 base at V and 1 base at J; junction bases unmatched: 1. The CDR3 protein is CASSLGTGENTGELFF. The CDR3 nucleotides read TGTGCCAGCAGCTTAGGGACAGGGGAGAACACCGGGGAGCTGTTTTTT. The full variable domain, completed using reference TRBV7-9 and TRBJ2-2, is DTGVSQNPRHKITKRGQNVTFRCDPISEHNRLYWYRQTLGQGPEFLTYFQNEAQLEKSRLLSDRFSAERPKGSFSTLEIQRTEQGDSAMYLCASSLGTGENTGELFFGEGSRLTVL.

J is TRBJ1-2 and V is TRBV7-8, with a possible D match to TRBD1 (6 bases). V lost 5 bases, J lost 7 bases, and 11 bases lay in between. The CDR3 runs 12 residues. Germline V gene data show CDR1 as SGHVS and CDR2 as FQNEAQ. The DNA for the CDR3 is TGTGCCAGCAGCCCTAACAGGGTTGGCTACACCTTC. Its translation is CASSPNRVGYTF.

The chain carries TRBV6-5 and TRBJ2-7; 9 positions match TRBD1. The CDR3 is made up of 15 amino acids. Germline loops: CDR1 MNHEY, CDR2 SVGAGI. The ends lost 7 bases at V and 7 bases at J; junction bases unmatched: 14. CDR3 DNA sequence: TGTGCCAGCACCGGGGGACAGGGTGGGTCCTGGGAGCAGTACTTC. This gives the protein CASTGGQGGSWEQYF.

The chain recombines TRBV13 with TRBJ1-1; a weak D match, TRBD1 (5 bases). V lost 3 bases, J lost 4 bases, and 18 bases lay in between. From germline, CDR1 is PRHDT and CDR2 FYEKMQ (reference sequence). The CDR3 loop spans 16 amino acids. The DNA of the CDR3 is TGTGCCAGCAGCTTGGGAAGACAGCTACCGAGCACTGAAGCTTTCTTT. Translation gives CASSLGRQLPSTEAFF. The full variable domain, its missing parts supplied by reference TRBV13 and TRBJ1-1, is AAGVIQSPRHLIKEKRETATLKCYPIPRHDTVYWYQQGPGQDPQFLISFYEKMQSDKGSIPDRFSAQQFSDYHSELNMSSLELGDSALYFCASSLGRQLPSTEAFFGQGTRLTVV.

J is TRBJ1-5 and V is TRBV7-3; 9 nucleotides align to TRBD1. CDR1 is SGHTA, CDR2 FQGTGA, per germline. This CDR3 spans 18 amino acids. V gave up 5 bases and J gave up 0 bases; unmatched junction bases: 11. CDR3: CASSRQRDRDNSNQPQHF. The DNA of the CDR3 is TGTGCCAGCAGCCGGCAGCGGGACAGGGATAATAGCAATCAGCCCCAGCATTTT.

The rearrangement uses TRBV19 and TRBJ1-1; D might be TRBD1 (5 bases). Trimming stripped 5 bases from V and 6 bases from J, with 13 bases between. The CDR3 is 13 amino acids. Germline CDR1 and CDR2: LNHDA and SQIVND (reference sequence). The DNA for the CDR3 is TGTGCCAGTAGTCCCCGACAGTCCTCTGAAGCTTTCTTT. Its translation: CASSPRQSSEAFF.

The J gene is TRBJ1-4, the V gene TRBV28; 7 bases line up with TRBD1. V dropped 6 bases and J dropped 6; count of bases not matched to a gene: 10. This CDR3 comprises 15 residues. Germline lookup yields CDR1 MDHEN and CDR2 SYDVKM. The DNA for the CDR3 is TGTGCCAGCAGCCCCGCGGACAGGATCTATGAAAAACTGTTTTTT. Its translation is CASSPADRIYEKLFF.

The chain couples TRBV7-2 to TRBJ2-7; maybe TRBD2 (6 bases). The CDR3 has 16 amino acids. V was pared by 1 base and J by 4 bases, with 17 bases between. Germline assignment: CDR1 SGHTA and CDR2 FQGNSA. As DNA, the CDR3 is TGTGCCAGCAGCTTAGATTTAGGCCAGGGAGGATACGAGCAGTACTTC. Translating it yields CASSLDLGQGGYEQYF.

This sequence joins TRBV25-1 and TRBJ2-6; D unresolved. V gave up 6 bases and J gave up 0 bases, with 12 bases separating them. The germline CDR1 and CDR2 sequences are MGHDK and SYGVNS. The CDR3 is made up of 16 amino acids. As DNA, the CDR3 is TGTGCCAGCAGACCCCCCCATAGCTCTGGGGCCAACGTCCTGACTTTC. Translating gives CASRPPHSSGANVLTF.

J is TRBJ1-2 and V is TRBV24-1, with 8 nucleotides matching TRBD1. CDR3 size: 15 residues. Germline CDR1 KGHDR, CDR2 SFDVKD. Trimming at V came to 4 bases and at J to 1 base, leaving 4 bases not matched to a gene. The CDR3 region is CATSEDRGFNYGYTF. Written as DNA, the CDR3 is TGTGCCACCAGTGAAGACAGGGGTTTTAACTATGGCTACACCTTC.

CDR3 region: CASSLGQGAGEAFF. In nucleotides, the CDR3 is TGCGCCAGCAGCTTGGGACAGGGGGCGGGTGAAGCTTTCTTT. This sequence joins TRBV4-3 and TRBJ1-1; 12 bases map to TRBD1. Germline lookup yields CDR1 LGHNA and CDR2 YSLEER. The CDR3 contains 14 residues. V lost 5 bases and J lost 7; bases outside the gene matches: 5.

This clone showed up just once. V is TRBV19 and J is TRBJ2-3; D perhaps matches TRBD2 (6 bases). CDR3 length equals 16 residues. Trimming took off 3 bases at V and 2 bases at J, with 15 bases between the two ends. From germline, CDR1 is LNHDA and CDR2 SQIVND (reference sequence). This CDR3 is CASSIGPSVATDTQYF. The CDR3 nucleotides read TGTGCCAGTAGTATCGGCCCTAGCGTGGCCACAGATACGCAGTATTTT.

This clone was recorded a few times. This chain uses TRBV3-1 (or the pseudogene TRBV3-2) with TRBJ1-5; D is unresolved. The CDR3 is 9 amino acids. The germline V gene encodes CDR1 LGHDT and CDR2 YNNKEL (reference sequence). Trimming removed 8 bases at V and 8 bases at J, with 4 bases between. Here the CDR3 reads CASEEPQHF. CDR3 DNA sequence: TGTGCCAGCGAGGAGCCCCAGCATTTT.

In its sample, this clone was seen once. The chain couples TRBV9 to TRBJ2-1; 7 nucleotides line up with TRBD2. CDR1 is SGDLS and CDR2 is YYNGEE in the germline V gene. There are 16 residues in the CDR3. The J segment lost 2 bases and the V segment lost 0 bases, leaving 5 bases of the junction unmatched. The CDR3, as DNA: TGTGCCAGCAGCGTAGAGGGCGGGAGACCCTACAATGAGCAGTTCTTC. Protein: CASSVEGGRPYNEQFF.